Reported below is one T cell receptor (beta chain). The antigen remains undetermined. CDR3 size: 15 residues. Germline CDR1 reads LGHNA; CDR2 reads YNFKEQ. The V segment lost 1 base and the J segment 6 bases; nucleotides outside the gene matches: 5. The sample comes from a study of T cell therapy after organ transplantation. Study-level results: Reconstitution after therapy seemingly combined transferred and product-undetected endogenous clonotypes.

Patients were solid-organ transplant recipients with drug-resistant or recurrent cytomegalovirus. Some clones are missing from TCRdb's copy, which holds only in-frame ones; the method was immunoSEQ multiplex PCR. The sample has some 48,000 clones, 94% seen once. The chain combines TRBV4-2 with TRBJ2-3; TRBD2 aligns across 9 bases. This specimen was CD8+ T cells from blood, taken before autologous CMV-specific T cell therapy. The clonotype comes from a human patient who had received a solid organ transplant and had CMV disease. The CDR3 loop reads CASSQASGETDTQYF. CDR3 coding DNA: TGTGCCAGCAGCCAAGCTAGCGGGGAGACGGATACGCAGTATTTT.